This T cell receptor beta chain derives from a study of CD8 T cells in Susac syndrome. As regards this clonotype: Its specificity is not known.

Random hexamers were used to reverse transcribe an amount of about 0.45 to 1 ug RNA. Across 54 Vbeta and 13 Jbeta, immunoSEQ multiplex PCR amplified TCR beta CDR3. TCRdb fed the immunoSEQ multiplex PCR reads into MiXCR, producing one record per CDR3 protein. Here the sample spans some 100,000 distinct CDR3 sequences, 85% to 95% being singletons. Study conclusions and caveats: Individuals included in the TCR sequencing and HLA analysis were acknowledged by the study to be relatively few in number.

V lost 0 bases to trimming and J lost 3 bases; unmatched junction nucleotides: 7. The V gene's germline CDR1 is LGHNA and CDR2 YNFKEQ. The CDR3 runs 17 residues. Sequencing targeted TCR beta in blood CD8+ and CD4+ T cells. Negative isolation was applied to CD8+ and CD4+ T cells, and FACS enrichment was applied to TEMRA cells. The gene calls are TRBV4-2 and TRBJ2-3; 9 nucleotides align to TRBD2. What was sequenced was CD4+ T cells from PBMCs. The clonotype was recovered from a human donor with multiple sclerosis. The CDR3 region is CASSQDSGGGETDTQYF. DNA of the CDR3: TGTGCCAGCAGCCAAGATTCCGGCGGGGGGGAGACAGATACGCAGTATTTT.